The rows below give T cell receptor beta chains drawn from one sample of a study of T cell changes during pregnancy in multiple sclerosis. TCRdb's copy holds only in-frame clones and misses some; the assay was immunoSEQ multiplex PCR. The data contain 110,000 or so clones, 90% to 95% of them singletons. This material consisted of peripheral blood, taken before pregnancy. The receptor source for this set is a female donor with multiple sclerosis, enrolled in a pregnancy study. Each CDR3 is given with its conserved first and last residue. The order of the fields is CDR3 DNA, CDR3 protein, J gene, clone size, D gene, V gene. The D gene is left open where the match is weak. The listing skips clone size in some rows; elsewhere it reads once, few, many or a size class.

TGTGCCAGCAGTTCGGGACAGGGGGCCAGTCAGCCCCAGCATTTT CASSSGQGASQPQHF TRBJ1-5 NA TRBD1 TRBV6-6
TGTGCCAGCACCCTACAGTCCACCGGGGAGCTGTTTTTT CASTLQSTGELFF TRBJ2-2 NA NA TRBV6-1
TGCAGCGTGTACAGACAGGGGGCGAACACTGAAGCTTTCTTT CSVYRQGANTEAFF TRBJ1-1 NA TRBD1 TRBV29-1
TGTGCCAGCAGTGAACTACCGGGACAGGGAAACACCATATATTTT CASSELPGQGNTIYF TRBJ1-3 NA TRBD1 TRBV6-1
TGCGCCAGCAGCTTGAGCAGGGCCGATGGCTACACCTTC CASSLSRADGYTF TRBJ1-2 NA NA TRBV5-1
TGTGCCAGCAGCTACGGCTATTTGAAGGGGCAGAACACTGAAGCTTTCTTT CASSYGYLKGQNTEAFF TRBJ1-1 once NA TRBV11-2
TGTGCCACCGACGAACAGGGACCTGAGCAGTTCTTC CATDEQGPEQFF TRBJ2-1 once NA TRBV10-3
TGTGCCACCAGCAGAGACTATGCAGATACGCAGTATTTT CATSRDYADTQYF TRBJ2-3 NA NA TRBV15
TGTGCCAGCAGTTTAGGGGGGGCCGCCCTCGAGCAGTACTTC CASSLGGAALEQYF TRBJ2-7 NA NA TRBV27
TGTGCCAGTAGTAAGAGTTCCCCTCAGCCCCAGCATTTT CASSKSSPQPQHF TRBJ1-5 once NA TRBV19
TGTGCCAGTAGTATCAACGGGGACTACAATGAGCAGTTCTTC CASSINGDYNEQFF TRBJ2-1 NA NA TRBV19
TGTGCCAGCAGTTTGGGGCTTTTCACAGATACGCAGTATTTT CASSLGLFTDTQYF TRBJ2-3 NA NA TRBV27
TGTGCCAGCCGAGGACTAGCGCGTCTGAGGGATACGCAGTATTTT CASRGLARLRDTQYF TRBJ2-3 NA TRBD2 TRBV6-5
TGTGCCAGCAGTTTCGGAGGGCGCACTGAAGCTTTCTTT CASSFGGRTEAFF TRBJ1-1 NA NA TRBV27
TGTGCCAGCAGTTTTGGGGGTTCGGGACAGAATGAAAAACTGTTTTTT CASSFGGSGQNEKLFF TRBJ1-4 NA TRBD1 TRBV28
TGTGCCAGCAGCTTAGATGGCGGGGGGTACAATGAGCAGTTCTTC CASSLDGGGYNEQFF TRBJ2-1 NA TRBD2 TRBV7-3
TGTGCCAGCAGCGTAGAAGGTTCTAGTGACAACTATGGCTACACCTTC CASSVEGSSDNYGYTF TRBJ1-2 NA NA TRBV9
TGTGCCATCAGTGAAACTTCCCGGACAGGGTCCGGTCAGCCCCAGCATTTT CAISETSRTGSGQPQHF TRBJ1-5 NA TRBD1 TRBV10-3
TGTGCCAGCAGCGTACAGGGTATGAACACTGAAGCTTTCTTT CASSVQGMNTEAFF TRBJ1-1 NA NA TRBV9
TGTGCCACCAGCAGACGGGGGGGCTATGAGACCCAGTACTTC CATSRRGGYETQYF TRBJ2-5 NA TRBD2 TRBV15
TGTGCCAGCAGTGGAACCGGGACAGGGGGCCTGGAAGCTTTCTTT CASSGTGTGGLEAFF TRBJ1-1 NA TRBD1 TRBV2
TGCGCCAGCAGCTTGACTAGCGGGAGCTACGAGCAGTACTTC CASSLTSGSYEQYF TRBJ2-7 once TRBD2 TRBV5-1
TGTGCCAGCAGCTTAACCTTAGGGGGCCCGGACGAGCAGTACTTC CASSLTLGGPDEQYF TRBJ2-7 NA TRBD1 TRBV7-3
TGTGCCAGCAGTCCGAAACCCGGGACAGGGAGCACTGAAGCTTTCTTT CASSPKPGTGSTEAFF TRBJ1-1 NA TRBD1 TRBV27
TGTGCCAGCAGTTCTGACGGGAACTCTGGAAACACCATATATTTT CASSSDGNSGNTIYF TRBJ1-3 NA NA TRBV6-5
TGTGCGAGCGGACAGTCGAACACCGGGGAGCTGTTTTTT CASGQSNTGELFF TRBJ2-2 NA NA TRBV9
TGCGCCAGCAGCTTCCCATTTGCGGAAGGGAGGAACACCGGGGAGCTGTTTTTT CASSFPFAEGRNTGELFF TRBJ2-2 NA NA TRBV5-1
TGTGCCAGCAGCCGACAGACAGGCCCCTACGAGCAGTACTTC CASSRQTGPYEQYF TRBJ2-7 NA NA TRBV6-5
TGTGCCAGCAGCCCGAGGCGGTTTACTAGCACAGATACGCAGTATTTT CASSPRRFTSTDTQYF TRBJ2-3 NA NA TRBV5-6
TGTGCCACCAGCAGGGCGGGGGGTCCTGAGACGCAGTATTTT CATSRAGGPETQYF TRBJ2-3 NA TRBD2 TRBV15
TGTGCCAGCAACGTGCGAGGAGGGGCCAACGTCCTGACTTTC CASNVRGGANVLTF TRBJ2-6 NA NA TRBV7-2
TGTGCCAGCAGCGGGTCGGGACTTAATTCACCCCTCCACTTT CASSGSGLNSPLHF TRBJ1-6 NA NA TRBV9
TGTGCCACCAGCAGAGTAGCAGGGGGCACTGGGGAAAAACTGTTTTTT CATSRVAGGTGEKLFF TRBJ1-4 NA TRBD1 TRBV15
TGCGCCAGCAGCTTGATGGGTAGCGGGATATACAATGAGCAGTTCTTC CASSLMGSGIYNEQFF TRBJ2-1 once TRBD2 TRBV5-1
TGTGCCAGCAGCTTTTGGAGGGTAGCTAACTATGGCTACACCTTC CASSFWRVANYGYTF TRBJ1-2 NA NA TRBV5-8
TGTGCCAGCAGCCAATTGGGCCGCCCCGCGGGCACCTTAGCCAAAAACATTCAGTACTTC CASSQLGRPAGTLAKNIQYF TRBJ2-4 NA NA TRBV4-2
TGTGCCAGCAGCATCGACAGCTACGAGCAGTACTTC CASSIDSYEQYF TRBJ2-7 NA NA TRBV7-8
TGTGCCAGCAGCGTAGGAGGCCGGACGGGAGGGCGACAAGAGACCCAGTACTTC CASSVGGRTGGRQETQYF TRBJ2-5 NA TRBD2 TRBV9